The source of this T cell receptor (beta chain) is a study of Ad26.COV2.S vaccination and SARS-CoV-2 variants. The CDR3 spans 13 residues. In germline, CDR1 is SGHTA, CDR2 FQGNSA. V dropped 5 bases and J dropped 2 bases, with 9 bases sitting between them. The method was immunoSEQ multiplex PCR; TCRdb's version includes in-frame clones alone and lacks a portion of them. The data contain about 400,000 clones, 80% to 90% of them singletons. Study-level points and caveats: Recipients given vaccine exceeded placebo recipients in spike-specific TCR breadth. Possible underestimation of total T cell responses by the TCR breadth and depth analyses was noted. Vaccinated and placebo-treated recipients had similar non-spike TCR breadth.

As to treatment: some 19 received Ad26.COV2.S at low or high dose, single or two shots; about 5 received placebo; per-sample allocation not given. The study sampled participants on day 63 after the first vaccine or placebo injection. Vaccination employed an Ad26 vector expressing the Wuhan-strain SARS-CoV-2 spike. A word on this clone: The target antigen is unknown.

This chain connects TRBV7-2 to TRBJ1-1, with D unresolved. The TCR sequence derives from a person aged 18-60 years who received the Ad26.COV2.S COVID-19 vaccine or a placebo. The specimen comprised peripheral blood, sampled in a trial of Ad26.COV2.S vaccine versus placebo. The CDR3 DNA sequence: TGTGCCAGCAGCGAGCACAGAAACACTGAAGCTTTCTTT. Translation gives CASSEHRNTEAFF.